The 31 T cell receptor beta chains reported below all come from one sample, sequenced in a study of neurological immune-mediated disorders. One entry per CDR3 protein, called by TCRdb with MiXCR from the 5' RACE reads. The table includes 40,000 or so distinct CDR3 sequences, roughly 2.5% detected once. The sequencing sample was made of PBMCs. The receptors here all came from a man aged 25-40 years with multiple sclerosis.

In its sample, this clonotype was seen many times. The chain combines TRBV20-1 with TRBJ1-5; D is undetermined. Germline V gives CDR1 DFQATT, CDR2 SNEGSKA (reference sequence). CDR3 length: 15 residues. The ends were cut back, 3 bases at V and 4 bases at J, with 16 bases in the middle. CDR3 in amino acids: CSARVDGRSNQPQHF. CDR3 coding DNA: TGCAGTGCTAGGGTCGACGGGAGGAGTAATCAGCCCCAGCATTTT.

The table lists this clonotype with many counts. The chain joins TRBV20-1 to TRBJ2-1; TRBD2 matches at 8 bases. The V gene end was trimmed by 0 bases and the J gene end by 4 bases; junction bases not matched to a gene: 8. From germline, CDR1 is DFQATT and CDR2 SNEGSKA (reference sequence). The CDR3 is made up of 16 amino acids. DNA of the CDR3: TGCAGTGCTAGAGAGGGTGGAGCGGGGGATTACAATGAGCAGTTCTTC. Residues: CSAREGGAGDYNEQFF.

Comments on this clonotype: This sequence may be a read error, since a much larger clone differs from it by one base. This chain links TRBV20-1 with TRBJ1-5; D remains ambiguous. Germline values: CDR1 DFQATT, CDR2 SNEGSKA (reference sequence). The CDR3 is made up of 13 amino acids. V was shortened by 7 bases and J by 4 bases, with 14 bases between the two germline ends. The CDR3 is CSEERVGNQPQHF. CDR3 DNA sequence: TGCAGTGAGGAGAGGGTTGGAAATCAGCCCCAGCATTTT.

As to this clonotype: Since a much larger clone is just one base distant, this may be a read error. The CDR3 coding sequence is TGTGCCAGCAGCCTAACAGAGGGAAGTGAGCAGTTCTTC. It is translated as CASSLTEGSEQFF. The rearrangement links TRBV3-1 to TRBJ2-1; tentative D call: TRBD2 (5 bases). The V end lost 4 bases, the J end lost 9 bases, and 13 bases lay between the germline ends. CDR1 is LGHDT and CDR2 is YNNKEL in the germline V gene (reference sequence). The CDR3 covers 13 residues.

The chain links TRBV5-6 to TRBJ2-3; 7 nucleotides align to TRBD2. The CDR3 runs 17 residues. CDR1 is SGHDT, CDR2 YYEEEE, per germline. Germline trimming cut 8 bases from V and 0 bases from J; bases unmatched to any gene: 15. The CDR3 DNA is TGTGCCAGTTTTCGGGAAAGCGGGGTTAAAAGCACAGATACGCAGTATTTT. As protein: CASFRESGVKSTDTQYF.

This clonotype was recorded many times. V usage is TRBV20-1 and J usage is TRBJ2-3; no clear D. Per the germline V gene, CDR1 is DFQATT and CDR2 is SNEGSKA (reference sequence). This CDR3 is built from 13 residues. With 5 bases removed from V and 1 base from J, the gap between germline ends came to 10 bases. The CDR3: CSALERRTDTQYF. For the CDR3, the DNA is TGCAGTGCTTTGGAGCGCCGCACAGATACGCAGTATTTT.

This clonotype was picked up many times. The gene calls are TRBV12-3 or TRBV12-4 and TRBJ2-1; no reliable D call. V lost 6 bases and J 4 bases, leaving 13 bases between the germline ends. This CDR3 spans 14 amino acids. Here the CDR3 reads CASSRPDGYNEQFF. The CDR3 region has the DNA TGTGCCAGCAGCCGCCCGGACGGATACAATGAGCAGTTCTTC.

This clonotype was observed a handful of times. Being one base from a much bigger clone, this may be a read error. This is likely a read error, given that the CDR3 carries no conserved phenylalanine or tryptophan at its end. This rearrangement joins TRBV5-1 to TRBJ1-2; D may be TRBD1 (6 bases). V was clipped by 1 base and J by 8 bases, with 15 bases between them. The CDR3 spans 14 residues. The germline gives CDR1 SGHRS, CDR2 YFSETQ. The CDR3 DNA reads TGCGCCAGCAGCTTGATGGACAGAACTATGGGCTACACCTGC. This translates into CASSLMDRTMGYTC.

This clonotype was counted ten times or more. V and J are TRBV5-1 and TRBJ2-1; D remains unclear. The CDR3 contains 16 residues. CDR1 and CDR2 (germline): SGHRS, YFSETQ. Trimming left V 4 bases short and J 3 bases short, with 17 bases between. The CDR3 is CASSPPVETLYNEQFF. DNA of the CDR3: TGCGCCAGCAGCCCCCCTGTAGAGACCCTCTACAATGAGCAGTTCTTC.

This clonotype has a handful of counts. In nucleotides, the CDR3 is TGTGCCAGCAGTTTCCTGACTAGTAAGGGCGGGGAGCTGTTTTTT. Translating gives CASSFLTSKGGELFF. This chain links TRBV6-5 with TRBJ2-2, with D perhaps matching TRBD2 (6 bases). The germline V gene encodes CDR1 MNHEY and CDR2 SVGAGI. The CDR3 runs 15 residues. V dropped 4 bases and J dropped 7 bases, with 16 bases sitting between them.

This clonotype has a count of ten or more. The rearrangement joins TRBV20-1 to TRBJ2-7, with TRBD2 identical over 14 bases. This CDR3 region has 17 residues. Per the germline V gene, CDR1 is DFQATT and CDR2 is SNEGSKA (reference sequence). With V trimmed by 4 bases and J by 3 bases, 11 bases remained unmatched. The CDR3 sequence is CSATRGLAGARSYEQYF. The CDR3 DNA sequence: TGCAGTGCTACAAGGGGACTAGCGGGGGCGAGAAGCTACGAGCAGTACTTC.

This clonotype was counted many times. V usage is TRBV20-1 and J usage is TRBJ2-7; D call uncertain. Trimming shortened V by 0 bases and J by 5 bases, and 5 bases separated the two germline ends. Per germline, CDR1 DFQATT and CDR2 SNEGSKA (reference sequence). CDR3 length: 11 amino acids. CDR3 nucleotide sequence: TGCAGTGCTAGAGAGTCCCACGAGCAGTACTTC. This codes for CSARESHEQYF.

This clonotype came up many times. The J gene is TRBJ2-3, the V gene TRBV12-3 or TRBV12-4; D is unresolved. V was cut by 7 bases and J by 0 bases, with 8 bases left in between. The CDR3 covers 13 residues. CDR3 sequence: CASMYSSTDTQYF. CDR3 in DNA: TGTGCCAGCATGTATAGTAGCACAGATACGCAGTATTTT.

This clonotype was recorded many times. The rearrangement joins TRBV28 to TRBJ2-3, with 11 bases matching TRBD2. Trimming removed 5 bases from V and 4 bases from J; junction bases left unmatched: 2. CDR1 is MDHEN, CDR2 SYDVKM, per germline. This CDR3 contains 14 residues. CDR3 nucleotide sequence: TGTGCCAGCAGTCCACTAGCGGGAGCAGATACGCAGTATTTT. Translation: CASSPLAGADTQYF.

This clonotype showed up many times. The chain recombines TRBV20-1 with TRBJ2-1; unclear D gene. Between the trimmed V and J ends, which lost 2 bases and 0 bases, there was a span of 11 bases. CDR3 length: 15 residues. The germline gives CDR1 DFQATT, CDR2 SNEGSKA (reference sequence). The CDR3 region has the DNA TGCAGTGCTAGACCTGATGAACTCTCCTACAATGAGCAGTTCTTC. Its protein product is CSARPDELSYNEQFF.

There are many counts of this clonotype. The chain uses TRBV7-8 and TRBJ1-1; TRBD1 is a possible D gene (5 bases). The V end lost 3 bases, the J end lost 2 bases, and 16 bases lay between the germline ends. The CDR3 runs 16 residues. Germline CDR1 and CDR2: SGHVS and FQNEAQ. CDR3 DNA: TGTGCCAGCAGCTTGGCGGGCTTACAGGCAAACACTGAAGCTTTCTTT. It is translated as CASSLAGLQANTEAFF.

This clonotype occurred many times. The V call is TRBV3-1, the J call TRBJ2-7; D is undetermined. Germline lookup yields CDR1 LGHDT and CDR2 YNNKEL (reference sequence). CDR3 length equals 15 residues. V was cut by 0 bases and J by 7 bases, with 16 bases left in between. Written as DNA, the CDR3 is TGTGCCAGCAGCCAAGATAGTTGGCCATCGCCGGAGCAGTACTTC. Translation gives CASSQDSWPSPEQYF.

This clonotype occurred many times. This chain connects TRBV20-1 to TRBJ2-1; perhaps TRBD2 as D (6 bases). Germline V gene sequence: CDR1 DFQATT, CDR2 SNEGSKA (reference sequence). There are 13 residues in the CDR3. V lost 1 base and J lost 7, with 11 bases in between. The CDR3 region has the DNA TGCAGTGCTAGAGTGGCGGGACGGAATGAGCAGTTCTTC. Translating it yields CSARVAGRNEQFF.

The table lists this clonotype with many counts. The rearrangement uses TRBV28 and TRBJ2-1; the match to TRBD2 covers 7 bases. In germline, CDR1 is MDHEN, CDR2 SYDVKM. V was pared by 4 bases and J by 7 bases, with 22 bases of the junction left unmatched. The CDR3 runs 19 residues. CDR3 sequence reads: CASSSRLTNRRLARNEQFF. The CDR3 DNA follows: TGTGCCAGCAGTTCGAGGTTGACAAACCGGAGACTAGCAAGGAATGAGCAGTTCTTC.

The table lists this clonotype with many counts. J is TRBJ2-1 and V is TRBV4-3; 9 bases align to TRBD2. Germline V lookup: CDR1 LGHNA, CDR2 YSLEER. V was pared by 0 bases and J by 8 bases, with 2 bases of the junction left unmatched. The CDR3 is 14 residues long. The CDR3 region has the DNA TGCGCCAGCAGCCAAGATGTAGCGGGAGATGAGCAGTTCTTC. Its translation: CASSQDVAGDEQFF.

Ten or more counts support this clonotype. This chain joins TRBV20-1 and TRBJ2-7; D ambiguous. This CDR3 has 12 amino acids. The germline gives CDR1 DFQATT, CDR2 SNEGSKA (reference sequence). V was pared by 2 bases and J by 2 bases, with 7 bases between. The CDR3 nucleotides are TGCAGTGCTAGACTATATACCTACGAGCAGTACTTC. Its protein product is CSARLYTYEQYF.

As regards this clonotype: A much larger clone lies a single base off, so this may be a read error. V gene TRBV5-1 combines with J gene TRBJ1-1, with D possibly TRBD1 on 6 matching bases. Per germline, CDR1 SGHRS and CDR2 YFSETQ. V was trimmed by 4 bases and J by 0 bases, leaving 13 bases between them. The CDR3 consists of 15 residues. The CDR3 reads CASSKFRGLNTEAFF. CDR3 DNA sequence: TGCGCCAGCAGCAAATTCAGGGGACTGAACACTGAAGCTTTCTTT.

Many counts were recorded for this clonotype. The chain couples TRBV20-1 to TRBJ1-1; TRBD1 might be the D (6 bases). V was pared by 6 bases and J by 2 bases, with 16 bases between. CDR1 and CDR2 from the germline V gene are DFQATT and SNEGSKA (reference sequence). The CDR3 sequence is 14 residues long. CDR3 protein: CSAQGQNPNTEAFF. CDR3 nucleotides: TGCAGTGCCCAGGGGCAGAACCCAAACACTGAAGCTTTCTTT.

At least ten counts were recorded for this clonotype. This sequence joins TRBV20-1 and TRBJ2-2, with TRBD2 matching 8 bases. V lost 4 bases to trimming and J lost 1 base; unmatched junction nucleotides: 5. Germline assignment: CDR1 DFQATT and CDR2 SNEGSKA (reference sequence). The length of the CDR3 is 15 residues. CDR3 sequence reads: CSANPTSVNTGELFF. The CDR3 coding sequence is TGCAGTGCTAACCCGACTAGCGTGAACACCGGGGAGCTGTTTTTT.

This clonotype was counted many times. The J gene is TRBJ1-2, the V gene TRBV6-5, with D maybe TRBD1 (5 bases). The germline V gene has CDR1 MNHEY and CDR2 SVGAGI. This CDR3 region has 14 residues. V lost 6 bases and J 4 bases, leaving 15 bases between the germline ends. As DNA, the CDR3 is TGTGCCAGCAGCCGGGGAGGGGCTACCTATGGCTACACCTTC. It codes for CASSRGGATYGYTF.

Ten or more counts support this clonotype. The chain couples TRBV6-5 to TRBJ2-3; 9 bases align to TRBD1. CDR1 and CDR2 (germline): MNHEY, SVGAGI. V shed 6 bases, J shed 3 bases, and the junction held 10 bases outside the gene matches. The CDR3 extends over 16 amino acids. The DNA for the CDR3 is TGTGCCAGCAGCGAGCGCCCGGGACAGGGAACAGATACGCAGTATTTT. Its translation is CASSERPGQGTDTQYF.

This clonotype was recorded many times. This chain uses TRBV27 with TRBJ1-2, with D hard to call. The ends were cut back, 2 bases at V and 1 base at J, with 5 bases in the middle. The germline CDR1 and CDR2 sequences are MNHEY and SMNVEV (reference sequence). The CDR3 has 13 amino acids. The CDR3 sequence is CASSLEGNYGYTF. Here the CDR3 DNA reads TGTGCCAGCAGTTTAGAGGGTAACTATGGCTACACCTTC.

In its sample, this clonotype was seen many times. The chain joins TRBV4-3 to TRBJ1-5; D remains ambiguous. CDR1 LGHNA and CDR2 YSLEER come from the germline V gene. The CDR3 loop spans 17 amino acids. Trimming took 4 bases from V and 3 from J, leaving 19 bases between them. The CDR3 sequence: CASSPQESKHANQPQHF. DNA of the CDR3: TGCGCCAGCAGCCCACAAGAAAGCAAACACGCCAATCAGCCCCAGCATTTT.

The sample holds many counts of this clonotype. The chain has TRBV7-2 and TRBJ2-1; possibly TRBD2 for D (5 bases). Trimming took 2 bases from V and 7 from J, leaving 6 bases between them. Germline V gives CDR1 SGHTA, CDR2 FQGNSA. This CDR3 comprises 12 residues. The CDR3 coding sequence is TGTGCCAGCAGCTTACGAGGGAATGAGCAGTTCTTC. This gives the protein CASSLRGNEQFF. The whole variable domain, remainder taken from reference TRBV7-2 and TRBJ2-1, is GAGVSQSPSNKVTEKGKDVELRCDPISGHTALYWYRQSLGQGLEFLIYFQGNSAPDKSGLPSDRFSAERTGGSVSTLTIQRTQQEDSAVYLCASSLRGNEQFFGPGTRLTVL.

This clonotype was detected only a few times. V gene TRBV7-9 combines with J gene TRBJ2-1, with 14 bases aligning to TRBD2. The germline V gene encodes CDR1 SEHNR and CDR2 FQNEAQ (reference sequence). CDR3 size: 17 residues. The trim removed 5 bases at V and 7 bases at J, leaving 10 bases unmatched. CDR3 coding DNA: TGTGCCAGCAGCAACCGTGGGACTAGCGGGAGTTCTAATGAGCAGTTCTTC. Protein sequence: CASSNRGTSGSSNEQFF.

This clonotype was found many times. The chain carries TRBV28 and TRBJ2-2, with 10 bases fitting TRBD1. Trimming cost V 7 bases and J 3 bases; bases outside gene matches: 14. The CDR3 contains 18 residues. Germline V gives CDR1 MDHEN, CDR2 SYDVKM. This chain's CDR3 is CASTLPAAGQGYTGELFF. The CDR3 DNA is TGTGCCAGCACCCTCCCCGCGGCGGGACAGGGGTACACCGGGGAGCTGTTTTTT.